Below, one T cell receptor (beta chain) is given with its context. No antigen is known for it. From germline, CDR1 is LNHNV and CDR2 YYDKDF (reference sequence). The CDR3 consists of 15 residues. TCRdb re-called the 5' RACE reads and gives one entry per CDR3 protein, without DNA. This specimen shows about 380,000 distinct CDR3 sequences; the ten leading clones hold about 2.5%. These data are taken from a study of monozygotic twins with inflammatory bowel disease. Notes on the study in general: TCRbeta diversity (inverse Simpson) was lower in IBD patients than in healthy co-twins.

The chain carries TRBV15 and TRBJ1-6. This clonotype was sampled from a human donor with ulcerative colitis or Crohn's disease, or a healthy co-twin of an affected twin (not recorded which). Source material: blood. This CDR3 is CATSKKGAYNSPLHF. Drawing the rest from reference TRBV15 and TRBJ1-6, the complete variable domain is DAMVIQNPRYQVTQFGKPVTLSCSQTLNHNVMYWYQQKSSQAPKLLFHYYDKDFNNEADTPDNFQSRRPNTSFCFLDIRSPGLGDTAMYLCATSKKGAYNSPLHFGNGTRLTVT.